Listed here are 17 T cell receptor beta chains from one sample, sequenced in a study of T cell clonality in common variable immunodeficiency. The table came from immunoSEQ multiplex PCR; TCRdb's copy has only in-frame clones and leaves some out. The table records under 45,000 clones without singletons, the ten largest covering approximately 8.8%. Specimen: peripheral blood mononuclear cells. The origin of the receptors is a person aged 18-70 years in good health.

The CDR3 loop reads CASSMGTRTSGGSILEAFF. The CDR3 bases that were read are TGTGCCAGTAGTATGGGGACCCGAACTAGCGGGGGCTCTATATTGGAA. V is TRBV19 and J is TRBJ1-1, with D possibly TRBD1 on 6 matching bases. Read coverage stops 3 residues before the CDR3 terminus; the germline J gene supplies the remainder. In germline, CDR1 is LNHDA, CDR2 SQIVND (reference sequence). The CDR3 loop spans 19 amino acids.

This clone has ten or more counts. The sequenced part of the CDR3 DNA is TGTGCCAGCAGCGAACGCGGGGGAAGGGGTGACGAG. Translated, it gives CASSERGGRGDE. The CDR3, in full, reads CASSERGGRGDEQYF. J is TRBJ2-7 and V is TRBV7-2; TRBD2 matches 7 bases. The read ends 3 residues early relative to the CDR3; the germline J gene fills the gap. V was pared by 5 bases and J by 5 bases, with 12 bases of the junction left unmatched. This CDR3 contains 15 residues. Germline CDR1 SGHTA, CDR2 FQGNSA.

This clone was seen many times. The CDR3 goes on 3 residues after the read ends, and that part is filled in from the germline J gene. V is TRBV30 and J is TRBJ2-5; 7 nucleotides line up with TRBD1. The germline CDR1 and CDR2 sequences are GTSNPN and SVGIG (reference sequence). This CDR3 is 13 amino acids long. The junction had 9 bases not matched to a gene; V was cut back by 8 bases and J by 3 bases. The part of the CDR3 DNA that was read is TGTGCCCGAACTGAGCAGGGGGAAGAGACC. Translating gives CARTEQGEET. Given in full, the CDR3 is CARTEQGEETQYF.

This clone was seen a few times. The CDR3: CASSDRGSTDTQYF. The covered CDR3 bases are TGTGCCAGCAGTGATCGGGGTAGCACAGATACG. V and J are TRBV2 and TRBJ2-3; D perhaps matches TRBD2 (5 bases). Read sequence stops 3 residues before the CDR3 end, and the germline J gene provides the missing end. Trimming took off 3 bases at V and 0 bases at J, with 7 bases between the two ends. CDR1 and CDR2 (germline): SNHLY, FYNNEI. The CDR3 length is 14 residues.

This clone was counted ten times or more. CDR3 DNA (partial): TGTGCCAGCAGTGTTCAGGGCTACAGA. This codes for CASSVQGYR. In full, the CDR3 reads CASSVQGYRAFF. This rearrangement joins TRBV6-1 to TRBJ1-1, with D possibly being TRBD1 (5 bases). With the read ending 3 residues before the CDR3 end, the germline J gene is used to fill in that end. From germline, CDR1 is MNHNS and CDR2 SASEGT. This CDR3 has 12 amino acids.

This clone was found a few times. The read ends 3 residues before the CDR3 terminus; that terminus is restored from the germline J gene. V gene TRBV19 combines with J gene TRBJ1-1, with TRBD1 identical over 7 bases. J gave up 7 bases and V 9 bases, and 17 bases lay outside the gene matches. CDR3 length: 15 residues. Germline V gene sequence: CDR1 LNHDA, CDR2 SQIVND (reference sequence). The CDR3 DNA, read in part, is TGTGCCAGCAGCGGGGGAGGGGCCAGGGGGGGTGAA. It translates to CASSGGGARGGE. The CDR3 in full is CASSGGGARGGEAFF.

This clone occurred many times. The missing CDR3 end, 3 residues past where the read stops, is filled in from the germline J gene. The chain couples TRBV30 to TRBJ1-6; TRBD1 agrees at 10 bases. Per germline, CDR1 GTSNPN and CDR2 SVGIG (reference sequence). The length of the CDR3 is 14 residues. With 3 bases clipped from V and 6 bases from J, the junction kept 2 bases outside the gene matches. CDR3 DNA, as far as it was read: TGTGCCTGGAGCCGGACAGGGGGTAATTCACCC. Its translation: CAWSRTGGNSP. In full, the CDR3 is CAWSRTGGNSPLHF. Drawing the rest from reference TRBV30 and TRBJ1-6, the complete variable domain is SQTIHQWPATLVQPVGSPLSLECTVEGTSNPNLYWYRQAAGRGLQLLFYSVGIGQISSEVPQNLSASRPQDRQFILSSKKLLLSDSGFYLCAWSRTGGNSPLHFGNGTRLTVT.

This clone was recorded at least ten times. The read is 3 residues too short to cover the CDR3 end, so that end is filled in from the germline J gene. V is TRBV11-2 and J is TRBJ2-1; D unresolved. CDR3 size: 13 residues. V was pared by 3 bases and J by 6 bases, with 9 bases between. In germline, CDR1 is SGHAT, CDR2 FQNNGV. The CDR3 is CASSLGLLNEQFF. Partial CDR3 DNA: TGTGCCAGCAGCTTGGGCCTTCTCAATGAG.

The sample holds many counts of this clone. Coverage ceases 3 residues before the CDR3 finishes, and the germline J gene fills in the end. This sequence joins TRBV7-2 and TRBJ2-1; no firm D call. The CDR3 runs 15 residues. Trimming removed 5 bases at V and 1 base at J, with 12 bases between. The V gene's germline CDR1 is SGHTA and CDR2 FQGNSA. CDR3 residues: CASSRRDGSYNEQFF. The part of the CDR3 DNA that was read is TGTGCCAGCAGCCGAAGAGACGGGTCCTACAATGAG. The whole variable domain, remainder taken from reference TRBV7-2 and TRBJ2-1, is GAGVSQSPSNKVTEKGKDVELRCDPISGHTALYWYRQSLGQGLEFLIYFQGNSAPDKSGLPSDRFSAERTGGSVSTLTIQRTQQEDSAVYLCASSRRDGSYNEQFFGPGTRLTVL.

The sample holds many counts of this clone. Read sequence stops 3 residues before the CDR3 end, and the germline J gene provides the missing end. The chain uses TRBV13 and TRBJ2-2, with TRBD1 identical over 11 bases. The CDR3 sequence is 15 residues long. CDR1 is PRHDT and CDR2 is FYEKMQ in the germline V gene (reference sequence). With V trimmed by 4 bases and J by 6 bases, 4 bases remained unmatched. The CDR3 loop is CASSSPGQGAGELFF. CDR3 DNA, as far as it was read: TGTGCCAGCAGCTCCCCGGGACAGGGGGCCGGGGAG.

This clone was seen at least ten times. The read finishes 3 residues shy of the CDR3 end, and the germline J gene is used to complete it. The V and J genes are TRBV6-1 and TRBJ2-7; maybe TRBD1 (5 bases). V was cut by 4 bases and J by 3 bases, with 13 bases left in between. Germline-derived CDR1 and CDR2 are MNHNS and SASEGT. The CDR3 loop spans 14 amino acids. CDR3 residues: CASSATDRVYEQYF. The part of the CDR3 DNA that was read is TGTGCCAGCAGTGCGACTGACAGAGTCTACGAG.

This clone was seen ten or more times. The CDR3 end falls 3 residues outside the read, so it is completed with the germline J gene. The rearrangement links TRBV19 to TRBJ1-2, with a tentative D call TRBD1 (5 bases). Germline assignment: CDR1 LNHDA and CDR2 SQIVND (reference sequence). The V end lost 6 bases, the J end lost 1 base, and 24 bases lay between the germline ends. The CDR3 length is 18 residues. CDR3 DNA (partial): TGTGCCAGTAGCGCGTCTGTAGTTGGGGCAGCAAATAACTATGGC. Translating gives CASSASVVGAANNYG. The CDR3 in its entirety is CASSASVVGAANNYGYTF.

This clone was seen repeatedly, ten times or more. The CDR3 is cut off 3 residues early in the read; its end comes from the germline J gene. The chain couples TRBV7-8 to TRBJ2-1; D is undetermined. Trimming removed 5 bases at V and 0 bases at J, with 11 bases between. Per the germline V gene, CDR1 is SGHVS and CDR2 is FQNEAQ. CDR3 length equals 15 residues. The sequenced CDR3 bases are TGTGCCAGCAGCCCTATCCTGCTCTCCTACAATGAG. This encodes CASSPILLSYNE. In full, the CDR3 reads CASSPILLSYNEQFF.

This clone has a handful of counts. The read terminates 3 residues ahead of where the CDR3 ends, so the germline J gene completes it. The chain combines TRBV16 with TRBJ2-3, with a weak D call TRBD1 (7 bases). Germline CDR1 and CDR2: KGHSY and FQNENV. This CDR3 spans 13 amino acids. The CDR3 spells CATSRRGRETQYF. The CDR3 bases that were read are TGTGCCACTTCAAGGAGGGGGCGAGAGACG.

There are many counts of this clone. CDR3 DNA, as far as it was read: TGTGCCAGCAGTACCAAGGACAGGGTAAGGAATCAGCCC. Its translation: CASSTKDRVRNQP. The full-length CDR3 reads as CASSTKDRVRNQPQHF. The gene calls are TRBV2 and TRBJ1-5; 8 positions agree with TRBD1. The read is 3 residues too short to cover the CDR3 end, so that end is filled in from the germline J gene. The germline CDR1 and CDR2 sequences are SNHLY and FYNNEI. CDR3 length equals 16 residues. V lost 5 bases to trimming and J lost 4 bases; unmatched junction nucleotides: 10. The whole variable domain, filled in from reference TRBV2 and TRBJ1-5, reads EPEVTQTPSHQVTQMGQEVILRCVPISNHLYFYWYRQILGQKVEFLVSFYNNEISEKSEIFDDQFSVERPDGSNFTLKIRSTKLEDSAMYFCASSTKDRVRNQPQHFGDGTRLSIL.

This clone was recorded a few times. Read sequence stops 3 residues before the CDR3 end, and the germline J gene provides the missing end. This rearrangement joins TRBV7-2 to TRBJ2-2; D gene unclear. The germline V gene encodes CDR1 SGHTA and CDR2 FQGNSA. The CDR3 extends over 14 amino acids. CDR3 bases read: TGTGCCAGCAGCCTTGGGCCAGCTAATGAAAAG. This translates into CASSLGPANEK. The entire CDR3 protein reads CASSLGPANEKLFF.

At least ten counts were recorded for this clone. The sequence runs out 3 residues before the end of the CDR3; the remainder is reconstructed from the germline J gene. The rearrangement joins TRBV19 to TRBJ2-7, with a tentative D call TRBD2 (6 bases). Germline lookup yields CDR1 LNHDA and CDR2 SQIVND (reference sequence). Trimming stripped 2 bases from V and 4 bases from J, with 18 bases between. The CDR3 runs to 16 residues. CDR3 DNA (partial): TGTGCCAGTAGTATATATACCGCGGGGAGTGGATACGAG. Translating gives CASSIYTAGSGYE. From start to end, the CDR3 is CASSIYTAGSGYEQYF.